This T cell receptor beta chain was sequenced in a study of blood T cell repertoires in COVID-19. This clone was counted a few times. How the authors handled the data: Quantification of nucleated cells was approximated via reference gene primer amplification. Only in-frame clones appear in the TCRdb table, and some are missing; sequencing was by immunoSEQ multiplex PCR. V, J and clone size reflect that table, while D and trimming were determined from the DNA. The data contain 180,000 or so clones, roughly 82% of them singletons. This sequence was found in a man aged 45-65 years who had recovered from COVID-19. The specimen was PBMCs or T cells enriched from blood (not recorded which).

The CDR3 reads CASSPGVGRSYNEQFF. CDR3 in DNA: TGTGCCAGCAGTCCCGGGGTCGGTCGCTCCTACAATGAGCAGTTCTTC. The genes are TRBV27 and TRBJ2-1; D might be TRBD2 (5 bases). Looked up from germline, CDR1 is MNHEY and CDR2 is SMNVEV (reference sequence). The CDR3 contains 16 residues. V shed 5 bases and J shed 0 bases, with 14 bases lying between them.